This entry concerns a single TCR beta chain. This clonotype has a count of ten or more. Its antigen is unknown. Base-call qualities are not available, and no considerably larger clone is one nucleotide away. The treatment or condition label corresponds to: allogeneic hematopoietic cell transplantation with graft depleted of TCRalphabeta T cells and CD19 B cells. The transplant recipients were children given TCRalphabeta/CD19-depleted allogeneic hematopoietic cell grafts. This record comes from a study of T-cell reconstitution after alpha-beta-depleted transplantation in children (dated by TCRdb to 2016 to 2017). Turning to the overall study: The study quantitatively tracked T-cell immune reconstitution after TCRalphabeta/CD19-depleted allogeneic hematopoietic cell transplantation in children using TCR repertoire profiling.

The library was obtained by PCR. The sequencing machine was an Illumina HiSeq 2500. To normalize quantification of the TCRbeta repertoire, the TCR libraries were built with molecular barcoding that relied on unique molecular identifiers. The raw public reads went through TCRdb reprocessing: fastp at Q25, MiXCR clone calling, in-frame beta chains kept. Rows are unified per CDR3 protein, each entry keeping the most common DNA and genes. The sample yields a few hundred thousand distinct CDR3 sequences; around 10% were counted once. The ten largest clones capture around 24% of the sample. Summary of the overall study and its limitations: Over subsequent months, a decline in hyperexpanded clone frequencies was noted, and after one year, T-cell counts and TCRbeta diversity were mostly ascribed to newly produced T cells. In some patients, high TCRbeta diversity at day 60 was attributed to recipient T cells and intrathymic progenitors that had survived conditioning. About two months after transplant, the apparently early recovery of alphabetaT-cell counts reportedly depended on just several hundred clones that had expanded rapidly and came from non-depleted graft cells.

Measured from the cysteine to the phenylalanine, the CDR3 is 12 residues long. This entry keeps only the CDR3 DNA: 36 bases, framed from base 1. The CDR1 and CDR2 encoded by the germline V gene are SQVTM and ANQGSEA. Trimming takes 3 bases from V and 1 base from J, and the germline ends sit 3 bases apart. The rearranged segments are TRBV29-1 and TRBJ2-2; the D gene lacks a confident call. The TCR sequence derives from a male patient aged 2 to 9 who had a stem cell transplant for chronic granulomatous disease, so the T cells may come from the graft donor. The sequencing here drew on peripheral blood, taken 180 days after TCRalphabeta/CD19-depleted stem cell transplant. The DNA sequence reads TGCAGCGTTGAGGGGAACACCGGGGAGCTGTTTTTT. Its amino acids are CSVEGNTGELFF.